This is a list of T cell receptor beta chains from one sample in a study of shared clonotypes between healthy human individuals. Profiling relied on immunoSEQ multiplex PCR, and the TCRdb table lists in-frame clones only, not all of them. The data contain approximately 470,000 clones, around four fifths of them singletons. The sequencing input was PBMCs. All receptors come from a woman in her forties in good health. Some clones in this sample may be carry-over from other donors' samples. CDR3s include the opening cysteine and the closing phenylalanine or tryptophan. The D gene is left open where the match is weak. Where a row states a size, it is once, few, many or the class of an expanded clone; other rows omit it.

>many|TRBD1|TRBV9|TRBJ1-2
CASSPRTGAGSGYTF
TGTGCCAGCAGCCCTCGGACAGGGGCGGGAAGTGGCTACACCTTC
>once|TRBD2|TRBV30|TRBJ2-3
CAWSPGLARDTQYF
TGTGCCTGGAGCCCAGGACTAGCTCGAGATACGCAGTATTTT
>NA|TRBD2|TRBV7-8|TRBJ2-2
CASSLLGLVGTGELFF
TGTGCCAGCAGCTTACTCGGACTAGTAGGCACCGGGGAGCTGTTTTTT
>NA|NA|TRBV6-6|TRBJ1-6
CASSLRSSYNSPLHF
TGTGCCAGCAGTTTGAGGAGCTCCTATAATTCACCCCTCCACTTT
>NA|TRBD2|TRBV28|TRBJ2-7
CASTASGPYEQYF
TGTGCCAGCACGGCTAGCGGACCCTACGAGCAGTACTTC
>NA|NA|TRBV7-8|TRBJ2-7
CASSNYRDIFRGTYEQYF
TGTGCCAGCAGCAATTACCGGGACATCTTCAGGGGCACCTACGAGCAGTACTTC
>once|NA|TRBV7-2|TRBJ2-1
CASRNGRNNEQFF
TGTGCCAGCAGAAATGGACGTAACAATGAGCAGTTCTTC
>few|NA|TRBV7-9|TRBJ1-2
CASSPLGGLGYGYTF
TGTGCCAGCAGCCCCTTGGGAGGGTTGGGCTATGGCTACACCTTC
>few|TRBD2|TRBV11-3|TRBJ2-1
CASSPRGLAGPNEQFF
TGTGCCAGCAGCCCAAGAGGACTAGCGGGTCCGAATGAGCAGTTCTTC
>NA|NA|TRBV5-1|TRBJ2-6
CASSGAYSAGANVLTF
TGCGCCAGCTCCGGTGCTTATTCGGCTGGGGCCAACGTCCTGACTTTC
>once|NA|TRBV2|TRBJ2-5
CASTVPGVQETQYF
TGTGCCAGTACGGTCCCAGGGGTCCAAGAGACCCAGTACTTC
>NA|NA|TRBV2|TRBJ1-4
CASSEFGRGYEKLFF
TGTGCCAGCAGTGAATTTGGCAGGGGTTATGAAAAACTGTTTTTT
>NA|NA|TRBV2|TRBJ2-2
CASRVGLFGVGELFF
TGTGCCAGCCGCGTGGGTCTCTTTGGGGTCGGGGAGCTGTTTTTT
>NA|TRBD1|TRBV2|TRBJ1-1
CASRIRGSGTEAFF
TGTGCCAGCAGAATCAGGGGGTCGGGCACTGAAGCTTTCTTT